This T cell receptor (beta chain) was found in a study of blood T cell repertoires in COVID-19. Clones were read by immunoSEQ multiplex PCR, and TCRdb kept only the in-frame ones, dropping some. The sample has roughly 380,000 clones; 85% to 90% are singletons. The sample holds a few counts of this clone. CDR3 size: 14 residues. Germline loops: CDR1 MNHEY, CDR2 SMNVEV (reference sequence). V gave up 2 bases and J gave up 2 bases; unmatched junction bases: 3. In terms of age and location, participants ranged from roughly 18 to 100 years and lived in approximately 24 US areas. Clinical history reported by participants formed the basis on which cohorts were assigned. Exposed participants came across a COVID-19 case within 2 weeks before study entry.

The clonotype was recovered from a woman younger than 45 who had been exposed to COVID-19. The rearrangement links TRBV27 to TRBJ2-7; 7 bases are a match to TRBD2. The sequencing sample was made of PBMCs or T cells enriched from blood (not recorded which). The CDR3 DNA reads as TGTGCCAGCAGTTTAGGGAGGGGCCCCTACGAGCAGTACTTC. Translated: CASSLGRGPYEQYF.